This TCR beta chain originates from a study of siplizumab effects on memory and regulatory T cells. General study findings and limits: An assignable phenotype, naive or memory, was missing from roughly 86-96% of proliferating CD4+ or CD8+ clones. Naive T cells seemed more diverse than memory cells; they also seemed major alloresponse contributors.

Germline values: CDR1 GTSNPN, CDR2 SVGIG (reference sequence). V was clipped by 3 bases and J by 8 bases; unmatched bases: 4. The CDR3 loop spans 12 amino acids. Concerning this clone: What it recognizes is unknown.

Repertoires were generated with immunoSEQ multiplex PCR, while TCRdb's copy carries only in-frame clones and drops some. Of about 26,000 clones in the sample, more than 65% were seen once. This sequence joins TRBV30 and TRBJ1-2, with TRBD1 matching over 9 bases. The sequenced sample consisted of memory CD4+ T cells sorted from blood. This TCR came from a human donor in good health. The CDR3 here is CAWRETGGGYTF. The CDR3 nucleotides are TGTGCCTGGAGGGAAACAGGGGGCGGCTACACCTTC.